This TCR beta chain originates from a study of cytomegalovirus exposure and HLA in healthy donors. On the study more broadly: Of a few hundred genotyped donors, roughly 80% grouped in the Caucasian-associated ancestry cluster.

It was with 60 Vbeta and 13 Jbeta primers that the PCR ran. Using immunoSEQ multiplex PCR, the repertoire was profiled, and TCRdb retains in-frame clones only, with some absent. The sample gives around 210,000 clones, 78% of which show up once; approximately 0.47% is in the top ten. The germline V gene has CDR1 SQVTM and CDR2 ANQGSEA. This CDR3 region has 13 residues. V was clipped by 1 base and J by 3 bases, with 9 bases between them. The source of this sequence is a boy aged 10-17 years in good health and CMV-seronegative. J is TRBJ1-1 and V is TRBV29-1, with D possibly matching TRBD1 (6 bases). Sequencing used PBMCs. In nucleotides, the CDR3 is TGCAGCGTTGAAGGTACAGGGTACACTGAAGCTTTCTTT. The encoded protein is CSVEGTGYTEAFF.